The next 22 T cell receptor beta chains were all read from a single sample in a study of cytomegalovirus exposure and HLA in healthy donors. Both 60 Vbeta primers and 13 Jbeta primers went into the PCR. Data came from immunoSEQ multiplex PCR; TCRdb stores just in-frame clones and leaves some out. The data show over 150,000 clones, about 68% seen once. The sample comprised PBMCs. The source is a man younger than 45 in good health and CMV-seronegative.

Note on this clone: It is unclear where the CDR3 begins or ends on the DNA, so no DNA is shown, and the CDR3 is as TCRdb lists it. The gene calls are TRBV1 and TRBJ1-1. TRBV1 represents a pseudogene. The CDR3 spans 15 residues, counting both ends. CDR3 protein: CTSSQDVGRGTEAFF.

The chain combines TRBV5-5 with TRBJ2-3; TRBD2 matches 9 bases. The trim removed 4 bases at V and 0 bases at J, leaving 3 bases unmatched. Germline V gene data show CDR1 as SGHKS and CDR2 as YYEKEE (reference sequence). This CDR3 contains 15 residues. CDR3 coding DNA: TGTGCCAGCAGCCCGGGGACTAGCAGCACAGATACGCAGTATTTT. Its translation is CASSPGTSSTDTQYF.

The CDR3 is CASSPSTGISYEQYF. CDR3 nucleotides: TGTGCCAGCAGCCCCTCGACAGGGATCTCCTACGAGCAGTACTTC. The chain is built from TRBV7-9 and TRBJ2-7, with TRBD1 matching 7 bases. The CDR3 is 15 residues long. The germline CDR1 and CDR2 sequences are SEHNR and FQNEAQ (reference sequence). Germline trimming cut 5 bases from V and 0 bases from J; bases unmatched to any gene: 7.

The chain recombines TRBV29-1 with TRBJ2-5, with D tentatively TRBD2 (7 bases). The germline V and J ends were trimmed by 7 bases and 5 bases, with 17 bases remaining between them. The germline V gene has CDR1 SQVTM and CDR2 ANQGSEA. CDR3 length equals 13 residues. The CDR3 nucleotides are TGCAGCGGGGGGGGCAGGGGAGAGGAGACCCAGTACTTC. Translating it yields CSGGGRGEETQYF.

The genes are TRBV27 and TRBJ2-3, with TRBD1 identical over 7 bases. J was trimmed by 2 bases and V by 3 bases; bases with no gene match: 11. Germline V gene lookup returns CDR1 MNHEY and CDR2 SMNVEV (reference sequence). The CDR3 extends over 17 amino acids. The CDR3: CASSFPKGAISTDTQYF. DNA of the CDR3: TGTGCCAGCAGTTTCCCGAAGGGGGCGATATCCACAGATACGCAGTATTTT.

The chain couples TRBV6-5 to TRBJ2-1; 7 positions match TRBD1. The CDR3 totals 13 residues. CDR1 and CDR2 (germline): MNHEY, SVGAGI. The V gene end was trimmed by 10 bases and the J gene end by 7 bases; junction bases not matched to a gene: 10. CDR3 coding DNA: TGTGCCACGACTCCGGGACAGAAAAATGAGCAGTTCTTC. It codes for CATTPGQKNEQFF.

This clone has more than one count but fewer than ten. The chain combines TRBV7-9 with TRBJ1-6; D is perhaps TRBD1 (6 bases). V shed 2 bases and J shed 10 bases, with 12 bases lying between them. The CDR3 is 14 residues long. Per germline, CDR1 SEHNR and CDR2 FQNEAQ (reference sequence). The CDR3 loop is CASSLRGGLSPLHF. Written as DNA, the CDR3 is TGTGCCAGCAGCTTACGAGGGGGTCTCTCACCCCTCCACTTT.

The rearrangement uses TRBV29-1 and TRBJ2-1; D unresolved. There are 15 residues in the CDR3. V was clipped by 1 base and J by 2 bases, with 12 bases between them. Germline assignment: CDR1 SQVTM and CDR2 ANQGSEA. The CDR3 nucleotides are TGCAGCGTTGAAGGAGCGACGGATACCTACAATGAGCAGTTCTTC. This gives the protein CSVEGATDTYNEQFF.

V and J are TRBV28 and TRBJ2-3, with 15 bases aligning to TRBD2. The germline CDR1 and CDR2 sequences are MDHEN and SYDVKM. The CDR3 spans 17 residues. Germline trimming cut 6 bases from V and 4 bases from J; bases unmatched to any gene: 8. The CDR3 bases are TGTGCCAGCAGCACTTGGACTAGCGGGGGGGAGGCAGATACGCAGTATTTT. This codes for CASSTWTSGGEADTQYF.

The chain links TRBV7-9 to TRBJ2-5; 7 bases fit TRBD1. V dropped 0 bases and J dropped 5; count of bases not matched to a gene: 6. This CDR3 region has 15 residues. CDR1 is SEHNR and CDR2 is FQNEAQ in the germline V gene (reference sequence). The CDR3 region has the DNA TGTGCCAGCAGCTTAGCATTGACAGGGCAGGAGACCCAGTACTTC. Translated, it gives CASSLALTGQETQYF.

This clone was counted between two and nine times. The V call is TRBV4-1, the J call TRBJ2-5; TRBD2 aligns across 10 bases. Germline V lookup: CDR1 MGHRA, CDR2 YSYEKL. V lost 3 bases and J lost 3; bases outside the gene matches: 10. The CDR3 is 17 residues long. The CDR3 sequence is CASSHSKLAGPKETQYF. The CDR3 coding sequence is TGCGCCAGCAGCCATTCAAAACTAGCGGGGCCTAAAGAGACCCAGTACTTC.

The rearrangement joins TRBV7-2 to TRBJ2-6, with 7 nucleotides matching TRBD1. In germline, CDR1 is SGHTA, CDR2 FQGNSA. V dropped 5 bases and J dropped 4; count of bases not matched to a gene: 5. The CDR3 has 15 residues. CDR3 amino acids: CASSHTGVGANVLTF. The CDR3 nucleotides read TGTGCCAGCAGCCACACAGGGGTCGGGGCCAACGTCCTGACTTTC. The full variable domain, completed using reference TRBV7-2 and TRBJ2-6, is GAGVSQSPSNKVTEKGKDVELRCDPISGHTALYWYRQSLGQGLEFLIYFQGNSAPDKSGLPSDRFSAERTGGSVSTLTIQRTQQEDSAVYLCASSHTGVGANVLTFGAGSRLTVL.

This chain uses TRBV4-3 with TRBJ2-3; 13 nucleotides match TRBD2. From germline, CDR1 is LGHNA and CDR2 YSLEER. Unmatched junction bases numbered 0, after V lost 1 base and J lost 5 bases. This CDR3 region has 15 residues. The CDR3 sequence: CASSQGTSGGDTQYF. As DNA, the CDR3 is TGCGCCAGCAGCCAAGGGACTAGCGGGGGAGATACGCAGTATTTT.

On this clone: The junction does not match germline at one end; this may be a read error. The chain uses TRBV7-9 and TRBJ2-7, with no clear D. The CDR3 totals 14 residues. Germline CDR1 and CDR2: SEHNR and FQNEAQ (reference sequence). The CDR3 region is CASSLVGAAYELYF. CDR3 DNA: TGTGCCAGCAGCTTAGTAGGAGCTGCCTACGAGCTGTACTTC.

The CDR3 DNA reads TGTGCCAGCAGCTTAGAGGCGACTAGCGGGGGGTTACAATTCTACAATGAGCAGTTCTTC. This codes for CASSLEATSGGLQFYNEQFF. The rearrangement joins TRBV7-6 to TRBJ2-1; 13 bases fit TRBD2. V gave up 1 base and J gave up 3 bases; unmatched junction bases: 12. CDR3 size: 20 residues. The V gene's germline CDR1 is SGHVS and CDR2 FNYEAQ.

The chain is built from TRBV7-6 and TRBJ2-7; D unclear. With 1 base removed from V and 5 bases from J, the gap between germline ends came to 12 bases. CDR1 and CDR2 (germline): SGHVS, FNYEAQ. The CDR3 loop spans 14 amino acids. This CDR3 reads CASSLDPLTDEQYF. The CDR3 coding sequence is TGTGCCAGCAGCTTAGACCCGCTCACGGACGAGCAGTACTTC.

This clone was counted between two and nine times. This chain links TRBV27 with TRBJ2-1; 7 bases line up with TRBD2. Germline values: CDR1 MNHEY, CDR2 SMNVEV (reference sequence). The V and J ends lost 0 bases and 3 bases, in that order; junction bases with no gene match: 8. This CDR3 spans 17 amino acids. The CDR3 DNA follows: TGTGCCAGCAGTTTATCGAGCGGGGCAGGAGACTACAATGAGCAGTTCTTC. Translated: CASSLSSGAGDYNEQFF.

The chain is built from TRBV7-9 and TRBJ1-1, with D perhaps TRBD1 (5 bases). Germline-derived CDR1 and CDR2 are SEHNR and FQNEAQ (reference sequence). Trimming removed 2 bases from V and 4 bases from J, with 14 bases in between. The CDR3 has 15 residues. The CDR3 DNA reads as TGTGCCAGCAGCTTAATACGGGGGAGAGGCACTGAAGCTTTCTTT. Protein sequence: CASSLIRGRGTEAFF.

About this clone itself: Germline is not matched at one junction end, which may reflect a read error. The chain has TRBV5-1 and TRBJ2-7; D perhaps matches TRBD1 (7 bases). CDR1 SGHRS and CDR2 YFSETQ come from the germline V gene. This CDR3 is built from 15 residues. The CDR3 nucleotides are TGCGCCAGCAGCGGCGGGGACAGCTTCTCCCACGAGCAGTACTTC. Its protein product is CASSGGDSFSHEQYF.

V gene TRBV28 combines with J gene TRBJ1-2; 7 bases align to TRBD1. Germline values: CDR1 MDHEN, CDR2 SYDVKM. Trimming took 4 bases from V and 7 from J; bases not matched to a gene: 12. This CDR3 has 15 amino acids. The CDR3 coding sequence is TGTGCCAGCAGTTCGCCCTCGGGACAGATGGGTGGCTACACCTTC. Protein product: CASSSPSGQMGGYTF.

This clone came up once. V usage is TRBV5-5 and J usage is TRBJ1-6; D not certain. V shed 4 bases and J shed 3 bases, with 11 bases lying between them. The CDR3 extends over 15 amino acids. Germline CDR1 and CDR2: SGHKS and YYEKEE (reference sequence). CDR3 DNA: TGTGCCAGCAGCGAGACGGCTAGCTATAATTCACCCCTCCACTTT. It specifies CASSETASYNSPLHF. Looking up the rest from reference TRBV5-5 and TRBJ1-6 gives the full variable domain: DAGVTQSPTHLIKTRGQQVTLRCSPISGHKSVSWYQQVLGQGPQFIFQYYEKEERGRGNFPDRFSARQFPNYSSELNVNALLLGDSALYLCASSETASYNSPLHFGNGTRLTVT.

The chain couples TRBV4-1 to TRBJ2-2; no reliable D call. V lost 4 bases to trimming and J lost 6 bases, with 9 bases between them. The CDR3 runs to 13 residues. The V gene's germline CDR1 is MGHRA and CDR2 YSYEKL. The CDR3 DNA reads TGCGCCAGCAGCCCGGCCAGCGCCGGGGAGCTGTTTTTT. It yields the protein CASSPASAGELFF.